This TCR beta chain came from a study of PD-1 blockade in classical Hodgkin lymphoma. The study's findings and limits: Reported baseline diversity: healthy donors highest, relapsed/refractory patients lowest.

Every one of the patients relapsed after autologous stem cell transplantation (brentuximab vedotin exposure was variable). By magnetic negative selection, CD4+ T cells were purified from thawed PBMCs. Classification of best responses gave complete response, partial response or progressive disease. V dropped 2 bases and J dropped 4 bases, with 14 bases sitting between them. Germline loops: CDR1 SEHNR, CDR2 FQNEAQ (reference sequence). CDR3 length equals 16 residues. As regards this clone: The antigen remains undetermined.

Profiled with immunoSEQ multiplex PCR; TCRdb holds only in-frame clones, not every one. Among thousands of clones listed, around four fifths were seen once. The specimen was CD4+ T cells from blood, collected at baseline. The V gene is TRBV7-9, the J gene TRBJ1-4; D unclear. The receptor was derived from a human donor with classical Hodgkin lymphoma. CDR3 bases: TGTGCCAGCAGCTTACCGTGGACCGAGGGTAATGAAAAACTGTTTTTT. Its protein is CASSLPWTEGNEKLFF.